This T cell receptor beta chain is from a study of T cell responses to AZD1222 COVID-19 vaccine. Overall study results and limits: At baseline, just five to seven AZD1222 recipients tested seropositive. The donor cohort was predominantly white British with a female majority, and clonal diversity may have been underestimated. Once two AZD1222 doses were given, Spike-specific TCR breadth and depth went up.

Sequenced by immunoSEQ multiplex PCR; TCRdb stores in-frame clones only, minus some. The repertoire includes more than 60,000 clones, about 83% of them detected once, and approximately 1.3% sits in the top ten. CDR3 length: 15 amino acids. Germline lookup yields CDR1 SGHTA and CDR2 FQGNSA. The V end lost 0 bases, the J end lost 7 bases, and 13 bases lay between the germline ends. In regard to this clone: The antigen remains unidentified.

Second-dose schedules of about 4 or about 12 weeks were combined. The clonotype originates from an adult who received the AZD1222 COVID-19 vaccine. The source material was peripheral blood, sampled 28 days after the second AZD1222 dose. The chain carries TRBV7-2 and TRBJ1-5; D is unclear. The CDR3 is CASSLAYGREQPQHF. CDR3 nucleotide sequence: TGTGCCAGCAGCTTAGCGTATGGGAGGGAACAGCCCCAGCATTTT.